This T cell receptor (beta chain) was sequenced for a study of blood T cell repertoires in COVID-19. Study summary: Sites across the United States, Italy and Spain contributed samples from acute and convalescent COVID-19. The analysed material was cDNA or gDNA that came from T cells, B-cell-depleted T cells, or PBMCs.

Looked up from germline, CDR1 is MNHEY and CDR2 is SVGAGI. The V gene end was trimmed by 8 bases and the J gene end by 5 bases; junction bases not matched to a gene: 10. The CDR3 is 14 residues long. This clone was observed a single time. As handled by the study authors: Quantification of nucleated cells was approximated via reference gene primer amplification. The protocol was immunoSEQ multiplex PCR, while the TCRdb copy is restricted to in-frame clones and leaves out a portion. Clone size and V and J calls were adopted from that table, with D and trimming inferred from the DNA. The table includes fewer than 350,000 clones, roughly 86% detected once.

The sequencing sample was made of peripheral blood. The chain employs TRBV6-5 and TRBJ2-5; TRBD1 matches 8 bases. This sequence originates from a man aged 35 to 55 with active or convalescent COVID-19. CDR3 sequence: CASRYAGGSETQYF. The CDR3 coding sequence is TGTGCCAGCCGGTATGCAGGGGGCTCGGAGACCCAGTACTTC.